This TCR beta chain was identified during a study of T cell responses to AZD1222 COVID-19 vaccine. CDR1 and CDR2 (germline): MDHEN, SYDVKM. Germline trimming cut 6 bases from V and 3 bases from J; bases unmatched to any gene: 7. The CDR3 extends over 14 amino acids. The method was immunoSEQ multiplex PCR; TCRdb's version includes in-frame clones alone and lacks a portion of them. The table lists a few hundred thousand clones, about 92% of them singletons. This clone was detected only once. Antigen: not known. Overall study results and limits: In a largely white British group with more females than males, clonal diversity was possibly underestimated. Spike-specific TCR breadth and depth both grew after two AZD1222 doses.

The TCR sequence derives from an adult in good health. The rearrangement joins TRBV28 to TRBJ1-2; 7 nucleotides line up with TRBD1. The material sequenced was peripheral blood, taken on day 0 of AZD1222 vaccination. The CDR3: CASSPGTAHYGYTF. CDR3 DNA sequence: TGTGCCAGCAGCCCCGGGACAGCGCACTATGGCTACACCTTC.